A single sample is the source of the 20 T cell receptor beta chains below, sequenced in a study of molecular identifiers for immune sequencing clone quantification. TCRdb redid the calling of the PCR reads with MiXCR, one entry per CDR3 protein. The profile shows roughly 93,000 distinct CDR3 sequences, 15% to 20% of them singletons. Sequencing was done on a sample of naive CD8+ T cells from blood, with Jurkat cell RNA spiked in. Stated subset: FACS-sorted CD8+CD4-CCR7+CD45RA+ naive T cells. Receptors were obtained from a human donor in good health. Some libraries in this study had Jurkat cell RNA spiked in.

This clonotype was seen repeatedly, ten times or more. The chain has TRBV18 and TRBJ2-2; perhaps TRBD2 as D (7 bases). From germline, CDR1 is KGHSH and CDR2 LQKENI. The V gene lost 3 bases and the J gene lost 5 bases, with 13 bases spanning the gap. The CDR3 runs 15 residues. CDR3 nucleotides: TGTGCCAGCTCACCTCGAGCGGGACAAACCGGGGAGCTGTTTTTT. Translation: CASSPRAGQTGELFF.

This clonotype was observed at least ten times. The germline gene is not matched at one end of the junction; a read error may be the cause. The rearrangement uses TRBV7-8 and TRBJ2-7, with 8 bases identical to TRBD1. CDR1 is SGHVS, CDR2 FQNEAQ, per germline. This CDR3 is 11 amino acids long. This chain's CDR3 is CASSFGQGWDF. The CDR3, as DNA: TGTGCCAGCAGCTTCGGACAGGGATGGGACTTC.

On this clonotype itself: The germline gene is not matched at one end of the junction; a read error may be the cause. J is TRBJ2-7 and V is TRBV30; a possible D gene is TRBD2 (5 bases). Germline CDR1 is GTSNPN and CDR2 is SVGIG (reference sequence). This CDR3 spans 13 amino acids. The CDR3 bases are TGTGCCGGGAGTGTGTCCATGAACTACGGGCAGTACTTC. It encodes CAGSVSMNYGQYF.

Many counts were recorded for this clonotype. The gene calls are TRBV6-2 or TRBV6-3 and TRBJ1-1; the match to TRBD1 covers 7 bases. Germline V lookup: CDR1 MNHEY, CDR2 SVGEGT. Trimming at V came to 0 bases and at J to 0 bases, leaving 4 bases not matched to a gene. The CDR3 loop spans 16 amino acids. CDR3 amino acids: CASSYSNRGLNTEAFF. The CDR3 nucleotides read TGTGCCAGCAGTTACTCGAACAGGGGTTTGAACACTGAAGCTTTCTTT.

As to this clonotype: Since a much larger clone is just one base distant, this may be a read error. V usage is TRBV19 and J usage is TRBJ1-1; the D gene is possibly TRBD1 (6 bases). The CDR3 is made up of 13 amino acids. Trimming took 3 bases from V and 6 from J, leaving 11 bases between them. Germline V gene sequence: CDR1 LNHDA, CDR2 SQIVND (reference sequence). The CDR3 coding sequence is TGTGCCAGTAGTATCGGGGGGCCAGCTGAAGCTTTCTTT. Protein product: CASSIGGPAEAFF.

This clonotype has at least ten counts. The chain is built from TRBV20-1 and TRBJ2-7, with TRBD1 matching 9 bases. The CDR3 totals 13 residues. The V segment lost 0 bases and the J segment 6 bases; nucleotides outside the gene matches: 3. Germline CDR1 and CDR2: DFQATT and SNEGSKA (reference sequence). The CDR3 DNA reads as TGCAGTGCTAGAGATGGGACAGGGTCCGAGCAGTACTTC. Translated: CSARDGTGSEQYF.

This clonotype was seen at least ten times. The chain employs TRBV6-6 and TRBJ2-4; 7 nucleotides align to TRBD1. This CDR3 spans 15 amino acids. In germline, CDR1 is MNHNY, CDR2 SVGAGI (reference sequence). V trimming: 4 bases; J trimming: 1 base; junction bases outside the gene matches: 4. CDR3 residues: CASSSNRGAKNIQYF. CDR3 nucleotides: TGTGCCAGCAGTTCAAACAGGGGCGCCAAAAACATTCAGTACTTC.

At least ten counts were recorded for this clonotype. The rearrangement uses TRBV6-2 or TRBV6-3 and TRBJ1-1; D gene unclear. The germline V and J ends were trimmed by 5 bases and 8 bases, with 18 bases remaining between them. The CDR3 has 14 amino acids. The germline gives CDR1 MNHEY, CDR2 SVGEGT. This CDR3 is CASSNPATQQEAFF. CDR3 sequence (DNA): TGTGCCAGCAGTAACCCTGCGACCCAACAAGAAGCTTTCTTT.

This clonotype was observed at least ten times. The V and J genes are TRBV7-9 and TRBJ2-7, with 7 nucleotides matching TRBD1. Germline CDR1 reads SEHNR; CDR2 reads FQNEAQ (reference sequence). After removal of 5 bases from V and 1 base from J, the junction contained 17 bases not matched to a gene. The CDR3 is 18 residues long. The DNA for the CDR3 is TGTGCCAGCAGCGCAGCCCCAGGGGGACCAGTCGGGTCCTACGAGCAGTACTTC. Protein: CASSAAPGGPVGSYEQYF.

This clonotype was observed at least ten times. The CDR3 is CASSPVNPKLADTQYF. For the CDR3, the DNA is TGTGCCAGCAGCCCGGTGAATCCGAAATTAGCAGATACGCAGTATTTT. The chain is built from TRBV27 and TRBJ2-3; no reliable D call. Germline V gives CDR1 MNHEY, CDR2 SMNVEV (reference sequence). The ends were cut back, 6 bases at V and 4 bases at J, with 20 bases in the middle. There are 16 residues in the CDR3.

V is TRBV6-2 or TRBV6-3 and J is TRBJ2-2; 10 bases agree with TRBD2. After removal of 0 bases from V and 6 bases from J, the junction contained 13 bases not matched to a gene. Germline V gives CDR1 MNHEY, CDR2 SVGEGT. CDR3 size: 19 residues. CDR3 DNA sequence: TGTGCCAGCAGTTACTCAATACCAAGACTAGCGGGTCTGCCCGGGGAGCTGTTTTTT. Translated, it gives CASSYSIPRLAGLPGELFF.

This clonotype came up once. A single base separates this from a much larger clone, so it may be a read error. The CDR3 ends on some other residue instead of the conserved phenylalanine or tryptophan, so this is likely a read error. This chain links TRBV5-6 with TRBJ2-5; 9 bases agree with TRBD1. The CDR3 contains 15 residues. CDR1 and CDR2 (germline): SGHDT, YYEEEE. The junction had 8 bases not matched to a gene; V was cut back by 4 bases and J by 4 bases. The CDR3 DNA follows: TGTGCCAGCAGCCCATTTCCGGGACAGGGAGAGACCCAGTACCTC. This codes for CASSPFPGQGETQYL.

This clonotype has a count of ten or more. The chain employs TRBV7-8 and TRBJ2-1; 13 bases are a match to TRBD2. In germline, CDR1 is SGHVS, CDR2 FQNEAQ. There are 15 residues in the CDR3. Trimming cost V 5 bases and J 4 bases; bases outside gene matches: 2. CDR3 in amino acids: CASSRTSGGYNEQFF. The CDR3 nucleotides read TGTGCCAGCAGCCGGACTAGCGGGGGTTACAATGAGCAGTTCTTC.

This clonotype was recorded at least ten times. CDR3 region: CATTEQGVGTEAFF. CDR3 coding DNA: TGTGCCACGACCGAGCAGGGGGTGGGGACTGAAGCTTTCTTT. This sequence joins TRBV7-8 and TRBJ1-1, with TRBD1 matching over 7 bases. CDR3 length equals 14 residues. Germline lookup yields CDR1 SGHVS and CDR2 FQNEAQ. The V and J ends lost 10 bases and 5 bases, in that order; junction bases with no gene match: 13. Full variable domain (missing parts from reference TRBV7-8 and TRBJ1-1): GAGVSQSPRYKVAKRGQDVALRCDPISGHVSLFWYQQALGQGPEFLTYFQNEAQLDKSGLPSDRFFAERPEGSVSTLKIQRTQQEDSAVYLCATTEQGVGTEAFFGQGTRLTVV.

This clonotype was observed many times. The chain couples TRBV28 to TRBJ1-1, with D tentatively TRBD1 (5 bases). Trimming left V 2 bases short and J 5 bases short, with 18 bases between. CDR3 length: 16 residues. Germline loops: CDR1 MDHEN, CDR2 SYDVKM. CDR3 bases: TGTGCCAGCAGTTTAGGGGCAGGGACGACGATGACTGAAGCTTTCTTT. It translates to CASSLGAGTTMTEAFF.

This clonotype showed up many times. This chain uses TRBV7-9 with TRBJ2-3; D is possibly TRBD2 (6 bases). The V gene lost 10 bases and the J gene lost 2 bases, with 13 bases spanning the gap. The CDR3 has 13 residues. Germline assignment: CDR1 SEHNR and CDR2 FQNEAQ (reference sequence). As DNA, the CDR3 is TGTGCCACCGGGGGTTGGACCACAGATACGCAGTATTTT. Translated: CATGGWTTDTQYF. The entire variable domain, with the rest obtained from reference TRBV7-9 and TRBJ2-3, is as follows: DTGVSQNPRHKITKRGQNVTFRCDPISEHNRLYWYRQTLGQGPEFLTYFQNEAQLEKSRLLSDRFSAERPKGSFSTLEIQRTEQGDSAMYLCATGGWTTDTQYFGPGTRLTVL.

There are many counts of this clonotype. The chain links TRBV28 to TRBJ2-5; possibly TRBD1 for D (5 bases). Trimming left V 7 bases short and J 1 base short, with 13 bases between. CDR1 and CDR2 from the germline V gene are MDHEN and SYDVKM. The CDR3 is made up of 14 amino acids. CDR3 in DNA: TGTGCCAGCACCCCGACAGAGCTCCAAGAGACCCAGTACTTC. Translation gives CASTPTELQETQYF.

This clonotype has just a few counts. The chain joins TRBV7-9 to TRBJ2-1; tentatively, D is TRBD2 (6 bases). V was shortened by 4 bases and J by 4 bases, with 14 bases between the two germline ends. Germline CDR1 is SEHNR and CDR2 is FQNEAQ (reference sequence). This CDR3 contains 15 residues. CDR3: CASSYATGTYNEQFF. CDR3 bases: TGTGCCAGCAGCTACGCCACCGGGACTTACAATGAGCAGTTCTTC.

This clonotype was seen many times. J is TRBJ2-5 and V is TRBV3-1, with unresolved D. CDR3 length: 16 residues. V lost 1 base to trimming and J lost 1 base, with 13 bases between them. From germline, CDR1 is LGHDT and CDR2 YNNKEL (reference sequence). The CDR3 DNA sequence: TGTGCCAGCAGCCAAGTGGCTACCCTGGTCCAAGAGACCCAGTACTTC. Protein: CASSQVATLVQETQYF.

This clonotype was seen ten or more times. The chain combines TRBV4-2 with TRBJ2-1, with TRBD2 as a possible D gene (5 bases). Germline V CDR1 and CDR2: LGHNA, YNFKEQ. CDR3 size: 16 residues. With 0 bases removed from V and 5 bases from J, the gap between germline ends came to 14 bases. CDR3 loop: CASSQEGSSPNNEQFF. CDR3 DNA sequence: TGTGCCAGCAGCCAAGAAGGGAGTAGCCCGAACAATGAGCAGTTCTTC.